This T cell receptor beta chain was documented in a study of beta chain features in type 1 diabetes. cDNA synthesis used the whole RNA isolate, giving expressed TCRB sequences. Produced via immunoSEQ multiplex PCR; TCRdb's table is partial and in-frame only. This sample has 450,000 to 550,000 clones, with 25% to 35% found just once. CDR1 and CDR2 from the germline V gene are SGDLS and YYNGEE. The CDR3 spans 15 residues. V was clipped by 0 bases and J by 6 bases; unmatched bases: 4. This clone showed up just a few times. The antigen is not known. Naive, central memory, regulatory and stem cell-like memory cells within the CD4+ compartment were sorted using CD45RO/CCR7/CD25/CD127/CD95/CD27. General study results and limits: Relative to healthy donors, patients appeared to have naive, central memory and Treg TCRB repertoires that were more similar. The study left unresolved whether HLA type influences TCRB rearrangement.

The chain employs TRBV9 and TRBJ1-4, with 8 bases matching TRBD1. What was sequenced was naive CD4+ T cells from blood. The receptor's source is a man between 18 and 35 years old in good health. As DNA, the CDR3 is TGTGCCAGCAGCGTAGACCCAGGGGGCGATGAAAAACTGTTTTTT. Translation gives CASSVDPGGDEKLFF.